This T cell receptor (beta chain) was profiled in a study of CD8+CD57+ T cells in acquired aplastic anemia. In the study overall: DNA from sorted CD4+ and CD8+ cells averaged around 3 ug. Healthy donors averaged roughly 11 million reads for CD4+ cells. Study results and caveats: Sharing between patients and controls was observed for around 30 CD8+ CDR3 sequences.

Genomic DNA was employed as the template in profiling TCR beta VDJ and CDR3. TCRdb passed the reads through MiXCR, listing each CDR3 protein once. The data hold about 190,000 distinct CDR3 sequences, with approximately 52% observed a single time. This CDR3 region has 15 residues. Germline lookup yields CDR1 LGHNA and CDR2 YNFKEQ. The V and J ends lost 4 bases and 5 bases respectively, with 17 bases between them. At least ten counts were recorded for this clonotype. The antigen is not known. V gene TRBV4-2 combines with J gene TRBJ2-5; possibly TRBD2 for D (5 bases). The sample taken for sequencing was sorted CD4+, CD8+, or CD8+CD57+ T cells (not recorded which) from PBMCs. This receptor was obtained from a human donor in good health, serving as a control. CDR3 protein: CASSPQGLVKETQYF. The DNA of the CDR3 is TGTGCCAGCAGCCCTCAAGGACTCGTCAAGGAGACCCAGTACTTC.